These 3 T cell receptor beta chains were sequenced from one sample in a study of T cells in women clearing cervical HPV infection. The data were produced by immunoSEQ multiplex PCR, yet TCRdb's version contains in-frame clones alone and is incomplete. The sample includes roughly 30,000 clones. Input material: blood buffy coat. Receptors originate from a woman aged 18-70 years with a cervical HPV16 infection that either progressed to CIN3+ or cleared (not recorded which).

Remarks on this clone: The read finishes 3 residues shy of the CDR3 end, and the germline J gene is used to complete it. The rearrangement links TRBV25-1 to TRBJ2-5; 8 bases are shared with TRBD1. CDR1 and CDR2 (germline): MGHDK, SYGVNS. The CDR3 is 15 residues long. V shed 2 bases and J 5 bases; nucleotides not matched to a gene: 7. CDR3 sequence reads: CASSEGTGPWETQYF. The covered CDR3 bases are TGTGCCAGCAGTGAAGGGACAGGTCCCTGGGAGACC.

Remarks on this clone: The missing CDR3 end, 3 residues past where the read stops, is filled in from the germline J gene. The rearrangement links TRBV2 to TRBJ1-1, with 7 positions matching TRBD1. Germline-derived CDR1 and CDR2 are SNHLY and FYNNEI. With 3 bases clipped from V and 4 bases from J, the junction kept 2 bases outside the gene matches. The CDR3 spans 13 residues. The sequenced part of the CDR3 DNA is TGTGCCAGCAGTGACCAGGGGGGCACTGAA. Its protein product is CASSDQGGTE. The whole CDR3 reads CASSDQGGTEAFF.

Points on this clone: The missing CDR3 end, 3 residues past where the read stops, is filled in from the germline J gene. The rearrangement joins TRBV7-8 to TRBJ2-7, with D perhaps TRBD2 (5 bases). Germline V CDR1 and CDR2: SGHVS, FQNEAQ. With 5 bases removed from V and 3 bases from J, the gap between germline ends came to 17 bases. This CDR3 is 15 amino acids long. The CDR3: CASSPLGPGYYEQYF. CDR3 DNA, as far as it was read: TGTGCCAGCAGCCCTTTAGGACCGGGGTACTACGAG. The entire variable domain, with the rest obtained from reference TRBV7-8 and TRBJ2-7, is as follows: GAGVSQSPRYKVAKRGQDVALRCDPISGHVSLFWYQQALGQGPEFLTYFQNEAQLDKSGLPSDRFFAERPEGSVSTLKIQRTQQEDSAVYLCASSPLGPGYYEQYFGPGTRLTVT.